This TCR beta chain was observed in a study of blood T cell repertoires in COVID-19 (TCRdb year 2020). Turning to the overall study: Samples from collaborators originated in the United States, Italy and Spain and spanned both the acute and convalescent phases of COVID-19. Samples came from the ongoing ImmuneRACE study (first 160 participants) plus 1,254 subjects from 6 global collaborators. A de-identified subject ID, COVID-19 status, age in years and sex were almost always included in the sample metadata. Subjects who had been exposed to COVID-19, were actively infected with it, or had recovered from it provided the deeply sampled blood TCRbeta repertoires that made up the dataset. The repertoires were released in a freely available public database intended as a resource for research on the immune response to SARS-CoV-2. The prospective study material was composed of cDNA or gDNA derived from T cells, B-cell-depleted T cells, or PBMCs. HLA class I and class II types, where available, came from metadata supplied by the sample provider rather than from assay-based typing. Beyond this particular receptor, the publication reports: Clinical and demographic metadata were provided uncurated, with the amount varying by source and participant.

In the prospective study, participants were about 18 to 95 years old, resided in 24 geographic areas of the United States, and were enrolled through a virtual design. In the prospective study, participants were assigned to cohorts based on the clinical history participants reported in a screening survey and a study questionnaire. In the prospective study, whole blood, serum and a nasopharyngeal or oropharyngeal swab were collected from each participant by mobile phlebotomists. Additional blood draws and questionnaires over an approximately two-month period could optionally be provided by prospective study participants. Before DNA extraction, prospective study blood samples were shipped either frozen or at room temperature. In its sample, this clone was seen once. No cognate antigen has been identified for it. No much larger clonotype is one base removed from it; base qualities were not supplied.

The immunoSEQ Assay, a bias-controlled multiplex PCR, was used to amplify TCRbeta CDR3 regions from genomic DNA. As for the original processing: The number of nucleated cells in each sample was estimated by amplification of reference gene primers within the assay. Sequence reads were collapsed and filtered to measure the absolute abundance of every unique TCRbeta CDR3 rearrangement. For each sample, productive Simpson clonality was calculated by taking the square root of Simpson's diversity index across productive rearrangements. This is the immuneACCESS table as TCRdb keeps it, with only in-frame sequences that have V and J called. A part of the clones is gone; compared with another copy, unresolved V genes explain less than half, and the rest is unexplained. V and J calls and clone size are as listed in that table; D and trimming were resolved from the DNA. In all, the sample holds 200,000 to 250,000 clones, and 81% of those were seen once. The ten largest clones take up about 8.9% of the sample.

The CDR3 has 13 amino acids, counting the end cysteine and phenylalanine. The DNA shown is the 39-base CDR3, in frame from base 1. V is pared back by 5 bases and J by 9 bases, with 11 bases lying between the germline termini. According to the germline V gene, CDR1 reads SGHAT and CDR2 reads FQNNGV. The receptor was isolated from a woman aged 45 to 65 with acute COVID-19. Material: PBMCs or T cells enriched from blood (not recorded which). The sequence joins TRBV11-2 to TRBJ1-6; the D gene is perhaps TRBD1, from 6 matching bases. The CDR3 loop reads CASSPGTSSPLHF. At the DNA level, the sequence is TGTGCCAGCAGCCCTGGGACAAGTTCACCCCTCCACTTT. Reference TRBV11-2 and TRBJ1-6 proteins supply the regions before and after the CDR3; the full variable domain is: EAGVAQSPRYKIIEKRQSVAFWCNPISGHATLYWYQQILGQGPKLLIQFQNNGVVDDSQLPKDRFSAERLKGVDSTLKIQPAKLEDSAVYLCASSPGTSSPLHFGNGTRLTVT.